At least ten counts were recorded for the clone carrying this T cell receptor beta chain. The source of the sample is a study of CD8+CD57+ T cells in acquired aplastic anemia. Whole-study context: Sorted CD4+ and CD8+ cells yielded DNA averaging around 3.2 ug. Mean read depth for CD4+ cells from healthy donors was about 9.9 million.

Germline CDR1 SNHLY, CDR2 FYNNEI. The CDR3 contains 15 residues. The ends lost 6 bases at V and 5 bases at J; junction bases unmatched: 8. Both TCR beta VDJ combination and CDR3 sequence profiling were carried out. Genomic DNA was the template for this profiling. TCRdb reprocessed the reads via MiXCR and lists one record per CDR3 protein. The sample lists fewer than 200,000 distinct CDR3 sequences; around 40% were seen once. The chain couples TRBV2 to TRBJ2-7; 12 bases align to TRBD2. The source material was sorted CD4+, CD8+, or CD8+CD57+ T cells (not recorded which) from PBMCs. This receptor was taken from a human donor in good health. Written as DNA, the CDR3 is TGTGCCAGCAGACGACTAGCGGGAGAACGGAACGAGCAGTACTTC. This gives the protein CASRRLAGERNEQYF. Full variable domain (outside the CDR3, taken from reference TRBV2 and TRBJ2-7): EPEVTQTPSHQVTQMGQEVILRCVPISNHLYFYWYRQILGQKVEFLVSFYNNEISEKSEIFDDQFSVERPDGSNFTLKIRSTKLEDSAMYFCASRRLAGERNEQYFGPGTRLTVT.